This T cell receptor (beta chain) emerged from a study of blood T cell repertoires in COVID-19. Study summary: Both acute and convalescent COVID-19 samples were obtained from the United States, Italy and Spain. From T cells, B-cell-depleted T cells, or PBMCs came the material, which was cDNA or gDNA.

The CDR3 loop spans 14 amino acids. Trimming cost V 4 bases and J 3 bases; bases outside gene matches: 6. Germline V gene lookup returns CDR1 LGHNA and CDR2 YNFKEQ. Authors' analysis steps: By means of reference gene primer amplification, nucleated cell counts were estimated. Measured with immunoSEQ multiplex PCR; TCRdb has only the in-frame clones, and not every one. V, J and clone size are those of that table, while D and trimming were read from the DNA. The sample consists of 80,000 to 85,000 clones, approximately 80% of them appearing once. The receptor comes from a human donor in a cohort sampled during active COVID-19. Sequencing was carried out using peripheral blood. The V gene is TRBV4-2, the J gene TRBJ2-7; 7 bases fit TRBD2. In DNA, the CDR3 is TGTGCCAGCAGCCCCCGGCGGGGGAGCTACGAGCAGTACTTC. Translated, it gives CASSPRRGSYEQYF.